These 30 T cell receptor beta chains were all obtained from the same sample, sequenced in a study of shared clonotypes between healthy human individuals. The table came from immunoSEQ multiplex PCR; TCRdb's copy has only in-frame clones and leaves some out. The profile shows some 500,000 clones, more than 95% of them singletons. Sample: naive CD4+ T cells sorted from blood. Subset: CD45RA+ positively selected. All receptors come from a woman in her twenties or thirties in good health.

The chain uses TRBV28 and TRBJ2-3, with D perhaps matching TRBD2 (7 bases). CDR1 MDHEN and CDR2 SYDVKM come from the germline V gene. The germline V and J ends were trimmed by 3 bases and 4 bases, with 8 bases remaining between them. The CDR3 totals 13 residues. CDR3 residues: CASSLGGPDTQYF. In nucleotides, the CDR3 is TGTGCCAGCAGTTTGGGGGGGCCAGATACGCAGTATTTT.

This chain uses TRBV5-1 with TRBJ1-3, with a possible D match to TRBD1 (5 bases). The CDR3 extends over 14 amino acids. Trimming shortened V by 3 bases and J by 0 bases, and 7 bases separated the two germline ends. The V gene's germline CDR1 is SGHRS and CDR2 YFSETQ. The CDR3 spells CASSWDGSGNTIYF. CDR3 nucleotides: TGCGCCAGCAGCTGGGACGGCTCTGGAAACACCATATATTTT.

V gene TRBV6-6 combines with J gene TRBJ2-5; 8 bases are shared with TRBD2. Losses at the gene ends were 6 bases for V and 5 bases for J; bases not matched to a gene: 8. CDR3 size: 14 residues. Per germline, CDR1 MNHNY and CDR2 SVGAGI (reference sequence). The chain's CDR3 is CASRLSGIEETQYF. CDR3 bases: TGTGCCAGCAGACTTAGCGGGATCGAGGAGACCCAGTACTTC.

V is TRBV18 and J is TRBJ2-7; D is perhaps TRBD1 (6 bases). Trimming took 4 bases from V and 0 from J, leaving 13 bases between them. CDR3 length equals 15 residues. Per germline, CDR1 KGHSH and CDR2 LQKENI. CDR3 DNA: TGTGCCAGCTCACAAGGGGACACCACCTCCTACGAGCAGTACTTC. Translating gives CASSQGDTTSYEQYF.

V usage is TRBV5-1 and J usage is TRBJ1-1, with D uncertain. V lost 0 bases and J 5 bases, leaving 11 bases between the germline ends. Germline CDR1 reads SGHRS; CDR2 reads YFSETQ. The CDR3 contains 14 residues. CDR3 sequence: CASSLVTAWTEAFF. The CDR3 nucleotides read TGCGCCAGCAGCTTGGTCACAGCATGGACTGAAGCTTTCTTT. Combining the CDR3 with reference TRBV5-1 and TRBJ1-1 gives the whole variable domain KAGVTQTPRYLIKTRGQQVTLSCSPISGHRSVSWYQQTPGQGLQFLFEYFSETQRNKGNFPGRFSGRQFSNSRSEMNVSTLELGDSALYLCASSLVTAWTEAFFGQGTRLTVV.

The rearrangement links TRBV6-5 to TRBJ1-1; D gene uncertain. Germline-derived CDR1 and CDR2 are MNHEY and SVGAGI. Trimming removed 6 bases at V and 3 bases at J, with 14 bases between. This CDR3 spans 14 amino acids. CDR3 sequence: CASRQTYRHTEAFF. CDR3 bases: TGTGCCAGCAGGCAGACGTACCGGCACACTGAAGCTTTCTTT.

This CDR3 reads CASSPPGTSGKNEQFF. The CDR3 nucleotides are TGTGCCAGCTCCCCGCCCGGGACTAGCGGAAAGAATGAGCAGTTCTTC. The chain recombines TRBV18 with TRBJ2-1, with 11 positions matching TRBD2. Germline lookup yields CDR1 KGHSH and CDR2 LQKENI. This CDR3 is built from 16 residues. After removal of 6 bases from V and 7 bases from J, the junction contained 11 bases not matched to a gene.

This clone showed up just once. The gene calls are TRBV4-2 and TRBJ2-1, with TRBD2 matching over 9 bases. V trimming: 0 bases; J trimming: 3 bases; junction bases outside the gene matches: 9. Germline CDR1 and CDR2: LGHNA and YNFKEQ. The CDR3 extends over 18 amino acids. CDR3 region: CASSQDELAGSLYNEQFF. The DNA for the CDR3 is TGTGCCAGCAGCCAAGATGAGCTAGCGGGAAGCCTCTACAATGAGCAGTTCTTC.

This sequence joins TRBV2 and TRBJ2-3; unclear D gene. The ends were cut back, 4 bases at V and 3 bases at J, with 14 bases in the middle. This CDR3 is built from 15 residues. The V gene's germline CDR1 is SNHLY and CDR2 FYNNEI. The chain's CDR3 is CASSVEISPTDTQYF. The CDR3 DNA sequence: TGTGCCAGCAGTGTGGAGATTTCGCCTACAGATACGCAGTATTTT. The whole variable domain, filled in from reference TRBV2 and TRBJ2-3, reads EPEVTQTPSHQVTQMGQEVILRCVPISNHLYFYWYRQILGQKVEFLVSFYNNEISEKSEIFDDQFSVERPDGSNFTLKIRSTKLEDSAMYFCASSVEISPTDTQYFGPGTRLTVL.

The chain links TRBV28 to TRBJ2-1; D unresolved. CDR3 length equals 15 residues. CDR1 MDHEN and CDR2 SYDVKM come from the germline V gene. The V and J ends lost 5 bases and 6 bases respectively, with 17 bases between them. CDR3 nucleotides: TGTGCCAGCAGTGCCGGATCTCGACCGGGCAATGAGCAGTTCTTC. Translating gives CASSAGSRPGNEQFF.

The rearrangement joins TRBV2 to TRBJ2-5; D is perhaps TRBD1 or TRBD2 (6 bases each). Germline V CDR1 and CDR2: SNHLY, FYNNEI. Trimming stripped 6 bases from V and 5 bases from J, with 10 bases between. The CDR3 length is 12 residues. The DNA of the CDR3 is TGTGCCAGCAGCACAGGGAGGGAGACCCAGTACTTC. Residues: CASSTGRETQYF.

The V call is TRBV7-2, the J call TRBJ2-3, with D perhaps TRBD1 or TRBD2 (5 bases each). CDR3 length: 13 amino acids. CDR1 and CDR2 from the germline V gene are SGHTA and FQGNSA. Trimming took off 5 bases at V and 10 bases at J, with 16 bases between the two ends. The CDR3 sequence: CASSQRDPPSQYF. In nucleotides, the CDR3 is TGTGCCAGCAGCCAAAGGGACCCTCCCTCGCAGTATTTT. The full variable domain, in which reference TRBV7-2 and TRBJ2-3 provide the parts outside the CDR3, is GAGVSQSPSNKVTEKGKDVELRCDPISGHTALYWYRQSLGQGLEFLIYFQGNSAPDKSGLPSDRFSAERTGGSVSTLTIQRTQQEDSAVYLCASSQRDPPSQYFGPGTRLTVL.

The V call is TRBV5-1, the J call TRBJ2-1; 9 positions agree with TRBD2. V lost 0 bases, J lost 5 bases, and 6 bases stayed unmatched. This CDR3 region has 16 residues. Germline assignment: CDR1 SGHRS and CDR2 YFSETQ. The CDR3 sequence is CASSLVVASGDNEQFF. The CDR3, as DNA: TGCGCCAGCAGCTTGGTCGTGGCTAGCGGGGACAATGAGCAGTTCTTC.

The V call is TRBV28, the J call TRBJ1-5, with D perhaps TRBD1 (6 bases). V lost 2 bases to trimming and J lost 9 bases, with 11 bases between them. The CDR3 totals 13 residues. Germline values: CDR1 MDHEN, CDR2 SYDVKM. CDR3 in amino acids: CASSLNTGRPQHF. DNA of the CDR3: TGTGCCAGCAGTTTAAATACAGGGAGGCCCCAGCATTTT.

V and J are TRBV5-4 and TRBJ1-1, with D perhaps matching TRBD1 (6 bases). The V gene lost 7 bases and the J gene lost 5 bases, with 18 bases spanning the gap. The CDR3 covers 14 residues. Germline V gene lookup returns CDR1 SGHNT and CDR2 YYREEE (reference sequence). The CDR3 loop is CASLPDSVATEAFF. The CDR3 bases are TGTGCCAGCCTTCCGGACAGCGTTGCTACTGAAGCTTTCTTT.

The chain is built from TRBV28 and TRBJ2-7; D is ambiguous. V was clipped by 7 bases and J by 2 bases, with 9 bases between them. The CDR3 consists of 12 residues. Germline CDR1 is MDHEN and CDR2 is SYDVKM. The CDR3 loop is CASKEGPYEQYF. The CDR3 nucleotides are TGTGCCAGCAAGGAAGGCCCCTACGAGCAGTACTTC.

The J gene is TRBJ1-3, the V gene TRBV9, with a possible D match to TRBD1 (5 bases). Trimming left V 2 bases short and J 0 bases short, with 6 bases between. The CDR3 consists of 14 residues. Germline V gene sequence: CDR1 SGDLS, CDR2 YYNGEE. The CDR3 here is CASSVQGSGNTIYF. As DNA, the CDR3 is TGTGCCAGCAGCGTTCAGGGCTCTGGAAACACCATATATTTT.

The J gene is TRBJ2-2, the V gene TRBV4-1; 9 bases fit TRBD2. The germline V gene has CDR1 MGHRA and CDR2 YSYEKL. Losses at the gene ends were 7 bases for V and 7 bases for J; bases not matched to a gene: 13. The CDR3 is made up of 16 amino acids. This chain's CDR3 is CASTSGLAANLGELFF. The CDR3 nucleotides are TGCGCCAGCACCTCGGGACTAGCAGCTAATCTCGGGGAGCTGTTTTTT.

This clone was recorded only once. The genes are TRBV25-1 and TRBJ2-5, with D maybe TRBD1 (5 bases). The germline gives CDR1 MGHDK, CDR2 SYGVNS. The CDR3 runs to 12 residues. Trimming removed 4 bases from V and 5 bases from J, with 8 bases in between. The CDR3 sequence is CASSGHRETQYF. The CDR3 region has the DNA TGTGCCAGCAGTGGGCACAGGGAGACCCAGTACTTC.

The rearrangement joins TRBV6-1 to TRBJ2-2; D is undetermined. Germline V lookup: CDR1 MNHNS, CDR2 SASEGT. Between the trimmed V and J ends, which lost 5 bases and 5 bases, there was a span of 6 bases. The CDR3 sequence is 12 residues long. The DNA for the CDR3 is TGTGCCAGCAGTATACAAACCGGGGAGCTGTTTTTT. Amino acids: CASSIQTGELFF.

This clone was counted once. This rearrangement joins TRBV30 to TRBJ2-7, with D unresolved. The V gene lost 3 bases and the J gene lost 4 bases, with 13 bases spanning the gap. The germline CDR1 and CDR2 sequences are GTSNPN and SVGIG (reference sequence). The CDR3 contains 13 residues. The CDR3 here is CAWRSTRSYEQYF. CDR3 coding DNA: TGTGCCTGGAGATCGACGAGGTCTTACGAGCAGTACTTC.

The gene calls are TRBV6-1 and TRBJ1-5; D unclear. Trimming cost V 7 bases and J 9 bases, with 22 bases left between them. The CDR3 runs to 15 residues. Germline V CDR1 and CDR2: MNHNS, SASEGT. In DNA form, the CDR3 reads TGTGCCAGCACGTCGGTTGAGTTGGGGAATATGCCCCAGCATTTT. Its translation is CASTSVELGNMPQHF.

CDR3 in amino acids: CASRWGTASSYEQYF. CDR3 coding DNA: TGCGCCAGCAGATGGGGGACAGCGAGCTCCTACGAGCAGTACTTC. V usage is TRBV5-1 and J usage is TRBJ2-7, with TRBD1 matching 7 bases. The V gene's germline CDR1 is SGHRS and CDR2 YFSETQ. This CDR3 comprises 15 residues. With 5 bases clipped from V and 0 bases from J, the junction kept 8 bases outside the gene matches.

The CDR3 DNA sequence: TGTGCCAGCTCACCACCCACTGGGCGGGACGAGCAGTACTTC. This encodes CASSPPTGRDEQYF. This chain links TRBV18 with TRBJ2-7; maybe TRBD2 (5 bases). The V and J ends lost 0 bases and 5 bases respectively, with 11 bases between them. The CDR3 extends over 14 amino acids. Germline assignment: CDR1 KGHSH and CDR2 LQKENI.

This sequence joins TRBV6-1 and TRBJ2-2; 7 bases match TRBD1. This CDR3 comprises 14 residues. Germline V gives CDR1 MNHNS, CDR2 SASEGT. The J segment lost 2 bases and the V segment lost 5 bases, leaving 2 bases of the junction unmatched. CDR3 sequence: CASSRDRNTGELFF. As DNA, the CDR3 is TGTGCCAGCAGTCGGGACAGAAACACCGGGGAGCTGTTTTTT.

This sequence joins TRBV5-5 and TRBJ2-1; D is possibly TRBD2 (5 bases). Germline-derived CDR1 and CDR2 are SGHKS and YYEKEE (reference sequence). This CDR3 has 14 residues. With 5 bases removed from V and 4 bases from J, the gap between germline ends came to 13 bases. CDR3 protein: CASRLGENYNEQFF. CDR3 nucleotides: TGTGCCAGCAGGCTCGGGGAGAATTACAATGAGCAGTTCTTC.

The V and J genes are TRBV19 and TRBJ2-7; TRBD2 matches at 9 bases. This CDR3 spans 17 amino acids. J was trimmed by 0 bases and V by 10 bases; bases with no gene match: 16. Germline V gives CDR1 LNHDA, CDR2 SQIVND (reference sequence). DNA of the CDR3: TGTGCCACCCGGGCGTTTGGAGCGGGAGGTCCCTCCTACGAGCAGTACTTC. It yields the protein CATRAFGAGGPSYEQYF.

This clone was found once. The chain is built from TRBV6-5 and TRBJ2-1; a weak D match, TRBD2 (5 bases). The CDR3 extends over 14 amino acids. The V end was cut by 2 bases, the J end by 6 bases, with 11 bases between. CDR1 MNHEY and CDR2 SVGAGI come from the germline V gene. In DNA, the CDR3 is TGTGCCAGCAGTTACCGGGGAGTTGGCAATGAGCAGTTCTTC. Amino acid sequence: CASSYRGVGNEQFF.

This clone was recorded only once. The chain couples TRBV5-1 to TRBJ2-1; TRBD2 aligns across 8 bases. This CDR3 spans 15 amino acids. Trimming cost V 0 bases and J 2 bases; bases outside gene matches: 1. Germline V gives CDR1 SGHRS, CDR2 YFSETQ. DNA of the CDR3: TGCGCCAGCAGCTTGGGAGCGGGAGCCTACAATGAGCAGTTCTTC. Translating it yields CASSLGAGAYNEQFF.

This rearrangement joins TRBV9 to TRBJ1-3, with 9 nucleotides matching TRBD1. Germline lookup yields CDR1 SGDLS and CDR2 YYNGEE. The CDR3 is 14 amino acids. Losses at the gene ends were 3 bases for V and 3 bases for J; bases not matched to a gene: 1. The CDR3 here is CASSETGGGNTIYF. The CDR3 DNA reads TGTGCCAGCAGCGAGACAGGGGGTGGAAACACCATATATTTT.